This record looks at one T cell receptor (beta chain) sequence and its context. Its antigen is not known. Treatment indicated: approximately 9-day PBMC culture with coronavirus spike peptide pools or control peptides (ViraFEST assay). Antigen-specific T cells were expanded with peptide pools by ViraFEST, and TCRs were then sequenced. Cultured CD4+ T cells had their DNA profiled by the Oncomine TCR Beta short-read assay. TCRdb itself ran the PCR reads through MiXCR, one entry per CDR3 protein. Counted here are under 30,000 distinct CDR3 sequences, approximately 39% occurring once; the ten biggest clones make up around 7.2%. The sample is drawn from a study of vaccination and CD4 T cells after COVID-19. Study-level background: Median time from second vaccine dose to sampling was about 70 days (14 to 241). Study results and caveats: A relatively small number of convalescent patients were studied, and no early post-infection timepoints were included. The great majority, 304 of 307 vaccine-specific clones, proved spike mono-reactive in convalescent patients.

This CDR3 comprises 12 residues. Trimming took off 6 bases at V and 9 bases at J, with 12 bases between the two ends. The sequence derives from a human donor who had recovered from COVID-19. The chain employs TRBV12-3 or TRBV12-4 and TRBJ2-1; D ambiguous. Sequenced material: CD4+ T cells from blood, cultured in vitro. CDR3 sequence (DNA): TGTGCCAGCAGAACCGACGGCGGTGAGCAGTTCTTC. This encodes CASRTDGGEQFF.